This T cell receptor beta chain was documented in a study of T cell changes during pregnancy in multiple sclerosis. Profiled with immunoSEQ multiplex PCR; TCRdb holds only in-frame clones, not every one. The sample has tens of thousands of clones, just over 90% seen once. Germline CDR1 is LGHNT and CDR2 is FRNRAP. V lost 7 bases and J 6 bases, leaving 19 bases between the germline ends. The CDR3 length is 15 residues. This rearrangement joins TRBV12-5 to TRBJ1-5; no clear D. The source was peripheral blood, collected in the second trimester of pregnancy. The clonotype originates from a female donor in good health, enrolled as a control in a pregnancy study. The CDR3 protein is CASASSTPRGQPQHF. CDR3 nucleotide sequence: TGTGCTAGTGCCAGCAGTACGCCCCGGGGTCAGCCCCAGCATTTT. The full variable domain, completed using reference TRBV12-5 and TRBJ1-5, is DARVTQTPRHKVTEMGQEVTMRCQPILGHNTVFWYRQTMMQGLELLAYFRNRAPLDDSGMPKDRFSAEMPDATLATLKIQPSEPRDSAVYFCASASSTPRGQPQHFGDGTRLSIL.